These T cell receptor beta chains were read from a single sample in a study of T-cell memory formation after mild COVID-19. MiXCR, run by TCRdb on the 5' RACE reads, gives a single entry per CDR3 protein. The sample lists around 390,000 distinct CDR3 sequences, about 16% occurring once. Material: PBMCs or a T cell subset sorted from them (not recorded which). The receptors shown here come from a man aged 18 to 30 who had mild COVID-19 (a few samples of this study predate the infection). Cell type and time point are not known. The CDR3 runs from the conserved cysteine through the conserved F or W. A D gene is named only where the DNA matches it firmly. Size is omitted from some rows. Given values are once, few, many or a class for expanded clones.

clone_size	v_call	j_call	d_call	cdr3_aa	cdr3_nt
few	TRBV6-1	TRBJ1-5	NA	CASSWFDGSGAQHF	TGTGCCAGCAGCTGGTTTGATGGCAGCGGGGCCCAGCATTTT
NA	TRBV4-1	TRBJ1-1	NA	CASSHRQDNTEAFF	TGCGCCAGCAGCCACAGACAGGACAACACTGAAGCTTTCTTT
NA	TRBV2	TRBJ1-2	NA	CATLGRAHPGGYGYTF	TGTGCCACCCTCGGCAGGGCCCACCCGGGGGGCTATGGCTACACCTTC
NA	TRBV18	TRBJ2-1	NA	CASPRQGGGDNNEQFF	TGTGCCAGCCCAAGACAGGGCGGGGGCGATAACAATGAGCAGTTCTTC
few	TRBV5-1	TRBJ2-3	TRBD2	CASSRASGGAIDTQYF	TGCGCCAGCAGCAGAGCTAGCGGGGGGGCAATAGATACGCAGTATTTT
few	TRBV6-5	TRBJ2-1	NA	CASSYTYRGHNEQFF	TGTGCCAGCAGTTACACCTACCGGGGCCACAATGAGCAGTTCTTC
few	TRBV12-3/TRBV12-4	TRBJ2-3	NA	CASSLALTSSIDTQYF	TGTGCCAGCAGTTTAGCGCTAACTAGCTCCATAGATACGCAGTATTTT
few	TRBV7-6	TRBJ2-1	NA	CASSPMGHNEQFF	TGTGCCAGCAGCCCGATGGGCCACAATGAGCAGTTCTTC
NA	TRBV4-3	TRBJ2-3	NA	CASSQDRSWADTQYF	TGCGCCAGCAGCCAAGATCGTAGTTGGGCAGATACGCAGTATTTT
many	TRBV5-1	TRBJ2-5	NA	CASSASYGTLRGETQYF	TGCGCCAGCAGCGCTTCTTACGGGACCCTACGTGGAGAGACCCAGTACTTC
NA	TRBV12-3/TRBV12-4	TRBJ2-1	NA	CASSSESYNEQFF	TGTGCCAGCAGTTCTGAATCGTACAATGAGCAGTTCTTC
NA	TRBV6-5	TRBJ2-1	NA	CASRSPAGNNEQFF	TGTGCCAGCAGGAGCCCGGCAGGTAACAATGAGCAGTTCTTC
many	TRBV12-3/TRBV12-4	TRBJ2-1	TRBD2	CASSPGLDYNEQFF	TGTGCCAGCAGCCCGGGACTAGACTACAATGAGCAGTTCTTC
once	TRBV7-7	TRBJ2-7	TRBD1	CASSEDRGHEQYF	TGTGCCAGCAGCGAGGACAGGGGGCACGAGCAGTACTTC
NA	TRBV5-5	TRBJ1-5	TRBD1	CASSLGDRERGQPQHF	TGTGCCAGCAGCCTGGGGGACAGGGAAAGGGGTCAGCCCCAGCATTTT
few	TRBV11-2	TRBJ1-2	NA	CASPGGLGYTF	TGTGCCAGCCCCGGGGGGTTAGGCTACACCTTC
NA	TRBV20-1	TRBJ1-2	NA	CSANPRGLGGYGYTF	TGCAGTGCTAATCCTAGGGGTCTTGGCGGCTATGGCTACACCTTC
NA	TRBV7-9	TRBJ1-1	NA	CASRGVPAEAFF	TGTGCCAGCAGAGGGGTACCGGCTGAAGCTTTCTTT
few	TRBV19	TRBJ2-7	NA	CASSLPGPSYEQYF	TGTGCCAGTAGTCTTCCGGGACCCTCCTACGAGCAGTACTTC
few	TRBV11-2	TRBJ1-5	NA	CASSLKGDQPQHF	TGTGCCAGCAGCTTGAAGGGGGATCAGCCCCAGCATTTT
NA	TRBV7-3	TRBJ2-5	NA	CASSPEGQGGETQYF	TGTGCCAGCAGCCCCGAGGGTCAGGGAGGTGAGACCCAGTACTTC
NA	TRBV27	TRBJ1-5	NA	CASSLMGTGQPQHF	TGTGCCAGCAGTTTAATGGGTACCGGTCAGCCCCAGCATTTT
few	TRBV7-9	TRBJ1-2	NA	CASSYYGTDGYTF	TGTGCCAGCAGCTACTACGGGACGGATGGCTACACCTTC
NA	TRBV11-2	TRBJ1-1	NA	CASSLAGGQNLEAFF	TGTGCCAGCAGCTTAGCGGGCGGTCAGAACCTTGAAGCTTTCTTT
few	TRBV5-5	TRBJ1-4	NA	CASSLSWGQGSEKLFF	TGTGCCAGCAGCTTGTCGTGGGGGCAGGGTAGTGAAAAACTGTTTTTT
NA	TRBV18	TRBJ1-1	NA	CASSQSHGEWAEAFF	TGTGCCAGCTCGCAATCACACGGTGAGTGGGCTGAAGCTTTCTTT
NA	TRBV20-1	TRBJ2-1	NA	CSARDFGGPDNEQFF	TGCAGTGCTAGAGATTTCGGGGGCCCCGACAATGAGCAGTTCTTC
NA	TRBV19	TRBJ1-5	NA	CASLQGSNQPQHF	TGTGCCAGCTTACAGGGTAGCAATCAGCCCCAGCATTTT
many	TRBV5-5	TRBJ2-6	NA	CASSLDGGGANVLTF	TGTGCCAGCAGCTTGGATGGGGGCGGGGCCAACGTCCTGACTTTC
NA	TRBV5-5	TRBJ1-1	NA	CASSPLIREEAFF	TGTGCCAGCAGCCCACTAATCCGGGAGGAAGCTTTCTTT
few	TRBV12-3/TRBV12-4	TRBJ2-7	TRBD1	CASSSEDRIGYEQYF	TGTGCCAGCAGTTCAGAGGACAGGATAGGGTACGAGCAGTACTTC
NA	TRBV3-1	TRBJ2-1	TRBD1	CASSQRDRLYNEQFF	TGTGCCAGCAGCCAACGGGACAGGCTATACAATGAGCAGTTCTTC
many	TRBV6-5	TRBJ1-4	NA	CASSYISTNEKLFF	TGTGCCAGCAGCTACATCTCAACTAATGAAAAACTGTTTTTT
few	TRBV7-9	TRBJ2-1	TRBD2	CASSLERGGLDEQFF	TGTGCCAGCAGCTTAGAGCGGGGGGGCCTCGATGAGCAGTTCTTC
NA	TRBV3-1	TRBJ2-3	NA	CASSRQLSTDTQYF	TGTGCCAGCAGTCGACAACTGAGCACAGATACGCAGTATTTT
NA	TRBV7-9	TRBJ2-3	TRBD1	CASSAATGSTDTQYF	TGTGCCAGCAGCGCGGCGACAGGGAGCACAGATACGCAGTATTTT
NA	TRBV7-9	TRBJ2-1	NA	CASSPRWRKGEQFF	TGTGCCAGCAGCCCAAGGTGGAGAAAGGGTGAGCAGTTCTTC
few	TRBV27	TRBJ1-1	NA	CASSFRSYTEAFF	TGTGCCAGCAGTTTTCGCAGCTACACTGAAGCTTTCTTT
NA	TRBV29-1	TRBJ2-5	TRBD1	CSVGGQQETQYF	TGCAGCGTTGGGGGACAGCAAGAGACCCAGTACTTC
many	TRBV7-2	TRBJ1-1	NA	CASSFDRSQSAEAFF	TGTGCCAGCAGCTTTGACCGTTCGCAGAGCGCTGAAGCTTTCTTT
NA	TRBV7-2	TRBJ1-5	NA	CASSVRDKQPQHF	TGTGCCAGCAGCGTCAGGGATAAGCAGCCCCAGCATTTT
NA	TRBV19	TRBJ2-7	NA	CASSTAGTPYLEQYF	TGTGCCAGTAGTACCGCCGGGACACCTTACCTCGAGCAGTACTTC
few	TRBV20-1	TRBJ2-5	NA	CSARKTQETQYF	TGCAGTGCTAGGAAAACACAAGAGACCCAGTACTTC
few	TRBV5-1	TRBJ2-3	NA	CAIPTSTDTQYF	TGCGCCATACCGACTAGCACAGATACGCAGTATTTT
NA	TRBV12-3/TRBV12-4	TRBJ2-5	TRBD1	CASSRSTGEETQYF	TGTGCCAGCAGTCGTTCTACAGGGGAAGAGACCCAGTACTTC
NA	TRBV29-1	TRBJ1-1	NA	CSVEPSPWGTEAFF	TGCAGCGTTGAACCCTCCCCATGGGGCACTGAAGCTTTCTTT
NA	TRBV12-3/TRBV12-4	TRBJ2-7	NA	CASSFLAEQYF	TGTGCCAGCAGTTTTCTGGCCGAGCAGTACTTC
few	TRBV7-2	TRBJ1-6	NA	CASSYRLGVNSPLHF	TGTGCCAGCAGCTACCGCCTGGGGGTGAATTCACCCCTCCACTTT